This T cell receptor beta chain was obtained from a study of T cell changes during pregnancy in multiple sclerosis. The data were produced by immunoSEQ multiplex PCR, yet TCRdb's version contains in-frame clones alone and is incomplete. The table has some 80,000 clones, roughly 96% seen once. The V gene's germline CDR1 is SGHVS and CDR2 FNYEAQ. The V gene lost 0 bases and the J gene lost 2 bases, with 4 bases spanning the gap. This CDR3 has 13 residues. The clonotype was recovered from a female donor with multiple sclerosis, enrolled in a pregnancy study. This specimen was peripheral blood, taken in the second trimester of pregnancy. The V call is TRBV7-6, the J call TRBJ2-5; D is uncertain. The CDR3 reads CASSLAQQETQYF. The CDR3 DNA is TGTGCCAGCAGCTTAGCTCAGCAAGAGACCCAGTACTTC.